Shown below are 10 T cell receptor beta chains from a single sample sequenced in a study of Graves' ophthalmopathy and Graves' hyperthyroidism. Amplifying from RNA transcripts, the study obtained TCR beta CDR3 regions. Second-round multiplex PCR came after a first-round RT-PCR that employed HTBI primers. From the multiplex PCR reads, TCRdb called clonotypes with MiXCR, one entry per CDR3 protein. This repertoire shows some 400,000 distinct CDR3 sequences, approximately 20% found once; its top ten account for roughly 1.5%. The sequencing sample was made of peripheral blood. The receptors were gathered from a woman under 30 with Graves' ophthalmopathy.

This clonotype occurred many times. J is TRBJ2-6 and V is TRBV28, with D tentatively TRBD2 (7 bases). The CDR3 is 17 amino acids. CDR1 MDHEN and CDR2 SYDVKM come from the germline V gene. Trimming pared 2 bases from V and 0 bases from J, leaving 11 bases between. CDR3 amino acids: CASSLAGEGSGANVLTF. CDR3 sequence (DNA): TGTGCCAGCAGTTTAGCAGGGGAGGGCTCTGGGGCCAACGTCCTGACTTTC. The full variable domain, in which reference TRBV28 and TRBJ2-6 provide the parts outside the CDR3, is DVKVTQSSRYLVKRTGEKVFLECVQDMDHENMFWYRQDPGLGLRLIYFSYDVKMKEKGDIPEGYSVSREKKERFSLILESASTNQTSMYLCASSLAGEGSGANVLTFGAGSRLTVL.

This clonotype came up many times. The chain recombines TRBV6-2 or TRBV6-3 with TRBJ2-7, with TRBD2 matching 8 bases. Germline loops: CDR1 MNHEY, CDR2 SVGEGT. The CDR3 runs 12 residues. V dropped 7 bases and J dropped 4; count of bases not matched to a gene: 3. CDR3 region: CASTREGYEQYF. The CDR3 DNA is TGTGCCAGCACACGGGAGGGGTACGAGCAGTACTTC.

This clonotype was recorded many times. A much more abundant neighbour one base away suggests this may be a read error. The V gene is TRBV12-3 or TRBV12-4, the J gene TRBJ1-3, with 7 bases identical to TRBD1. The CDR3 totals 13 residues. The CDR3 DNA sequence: TGTGGCAGCAGTGAGACAGGGAGAAACACCATATATTTT. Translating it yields CGSSETGRNTIYF.

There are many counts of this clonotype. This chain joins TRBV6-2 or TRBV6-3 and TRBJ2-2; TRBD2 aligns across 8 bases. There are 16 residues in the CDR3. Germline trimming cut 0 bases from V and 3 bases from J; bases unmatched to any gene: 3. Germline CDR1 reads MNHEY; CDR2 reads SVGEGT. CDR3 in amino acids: CASSYSGGRYTGELFF. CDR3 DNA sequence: TGTGCCAGCAGTTACTCGGGCGGGAGGTACACCGGGGAGCTGTTTTTT.

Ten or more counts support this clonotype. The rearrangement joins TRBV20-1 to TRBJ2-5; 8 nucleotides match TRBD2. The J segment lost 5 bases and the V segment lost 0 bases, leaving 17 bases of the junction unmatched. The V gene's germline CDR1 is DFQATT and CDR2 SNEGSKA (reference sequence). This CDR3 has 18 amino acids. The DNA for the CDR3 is TGCAGTGCTAGAGATTTACGAGCGGGAGTCCCCCCGGTGGAGACCCAGTACTTC. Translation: CSARDLRAGVPPVETQYF.

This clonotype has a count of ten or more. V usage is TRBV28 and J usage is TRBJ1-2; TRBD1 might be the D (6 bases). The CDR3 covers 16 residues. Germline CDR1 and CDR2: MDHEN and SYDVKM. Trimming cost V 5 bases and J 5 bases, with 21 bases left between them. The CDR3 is CASSLPGEGVWYGYTF. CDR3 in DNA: TGTGCCAGCAGTCTCCCCGGGGAGGGGGTATGGTATGGCTACACCTTC.

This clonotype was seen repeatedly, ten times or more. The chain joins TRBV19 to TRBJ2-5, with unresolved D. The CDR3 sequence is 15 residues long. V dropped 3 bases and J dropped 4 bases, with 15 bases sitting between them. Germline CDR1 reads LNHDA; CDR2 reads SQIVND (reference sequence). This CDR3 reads CASSIGAPGGETQYF. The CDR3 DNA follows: TGTGCCAGTAGTATCGGCGCGCCTGGCGGAGAGACCCAGTACTTC.

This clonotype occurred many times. For the CDR3, the DNA is TGTGCCAGCAGTATACCAGGGGTCCACGAGCAGTACTTC. Amino acid sequence: CASSIPGVHEQYF. The chain couples TRBV28 to TRBJ2-7; D perhaps matches TRBD1 (6 bases). The V gene lost 5 bases and the J gene lost 5 bases, with 13 bases spanning the gap. Germline V gene sequence: CDR1 MDHEN, CDR2 SYDVKM. The CDR3 consists of 13 residues. Using reference TRBV28 and TRBJ2-7 for the parts outside the CDR3, the full variable domain is DVKVTQSSRYLVKRTGEKVFLECVQDMDHENMFWYRQDPGLGLRLIYFSYDVKMKEKGDIPEGYSVSREKKERFSLILESASTNQTSMYLCASSIPGVHEQYFGPGTRLTVT.

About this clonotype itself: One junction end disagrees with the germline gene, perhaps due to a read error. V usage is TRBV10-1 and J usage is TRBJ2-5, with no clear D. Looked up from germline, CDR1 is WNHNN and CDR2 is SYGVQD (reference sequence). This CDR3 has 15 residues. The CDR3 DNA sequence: TGCGCCAGCAGTGAGTCCGATTCGGATCAAGAGACCCAGTGCTTC. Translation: CASSESDSDQETQCF.

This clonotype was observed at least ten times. The CDR3 spells CASSLPGNQPQHF. The CDR3 region has the DNA TGTGCCAGCAGTTTACCAGGCAATCAGCCCCAGCATTTT. The gene calls are TRBV12-3 or TRBV12-4 and TRBJ1-5; D uncertain. CDR3 length: 13 amino acids. V was pared by 2 bases and J by 2 bases, with 4 bases between.